The rows below give T cell receptor beta chains drawn from one sample of a study of T-cell memory formation after mild COVID-19. TCRdb reprocessed the 5' RACE reads with MiXCR, giving one entry per CDR3 protein. This table has 400,000 to 500,000 distinct CDR3 sequences, approximately 25% appearing once. Sequenced: PBMCs or a T cell subset sorted from them (not recorded which). The receptors shown here come from an adult woman who had mild COVID-19 (a few samples of this study predate the infection). Cell type and time point are not known. CDR3s include the opening cysteine and the closing phenylalanine or tryptophan. The order of the fields is CDR3 DNA, CDR3 protein, D gene, V gene, J gene, clone size. The D gene is left open where the match is weak. Expanded clones get a size class; other rows say once, few or many, or leave the size out.

TGTGCCAGCAGCTGGACCCAAGAGACCCAGTACTTC,CASSWTQETQYF,NA,TRBV5-6,TRBJ2-5,NA
TGTGCCACCAGTGAAAGACTAGCGGAGACCTACGAGCAGTACTTC,CATSERLAETYEQYF,TRBD2,TRBV24-1,TRBJ2-7,NA
TGTGCCACCAGTGACCAGTACAGGGTGACCGGGGAGCTGTTTTTT,CATSDQYRVTGELFF,NA,TRBV24-1,TRBJ2-2,NA
TGTGCCAGCAGTGGGTTGAAGGGGTGGACTAACTATGGCTACACCTTC,CASSGLKGWTNYGYTF,NA,TRBV2,TRBJ1-2,few
TGTGCCAGCAGCTTAGGTAGGACAGGGGGCTGGACTGAAGCTTTCTTT,CASSLGRTGGWTEAFF,TRBD1,TRBV7-9,TRBJ1-1,NA
TGTGCCAGTAAGGGGCGGGAGGACGATTACGAGCAGTACTTC,CASKGREDDYEQYF,TRBD2,TRBV19,TRBJ2-7,NA
TGTGCCAGCAGCGTGGCAGGGGGTTGGGAAAAACTGTTTTTT,CASSVAGGWEKLFF,TRBD1,TRBV9,TRBJ1-4,few
TGTGCCAGCAGTTTACTACAGGGAACCACTGAAGCTTTCTTT,CASSLLQGTTEAFF,NA,TRBV27,TRBJ1-1,few
TGTGCCAGCAGTTCGGGGACAGAGTACCAAGAGACCCAGTACTTC,CASSSGTEYQETQYF,TRBD1,TRBV12-3/TRBV12-4,TRBJ2-5,NA
TGTGCCAGCACCCCGACCGGGGCAGCCCCTAACTATGGCTACACCTTC,CASTPTGAAPNYGYTF,NA,TRBV3-1,TRBJ1-2,NA
TGTGCCAGCAGCTTGACGACGGGTACTGAAGCTTTCTTT,CASSLTTGTEAFF,NA,TRBV5-5,TRBJ1-1,few
TGTGCCAGCAGGCCAAACAGGTGGTTTGAAGCTTTCTTT,CASRPNRWFEAFF,NA,TRBV2,TRBJ1-1,once
TGTGCCAGCAGCTGGGGACAGTCCTCCGAGCAGTACTTC,CASSWGQSSEQYF,TRBD1,TRBV7-6,TRBJ2-7,few
TGTGCCAGCAGTGAAGGGATAGGGGATGGGTACACTGAAGCTTTCTTT,CASSEGIGDGYTEAFF,NA,TRBV6-1,TRBJ1-1,NA
TGCAGTGCGCCAGATGTCACGACCAATTCACCCCTCCACTTT,CSAPDVTTNSPLHF,NA,TRBV20-1,TRBJ1-6,NA
TGCGCCAGCATGGGACAGAGCACAGATACGCAGTATTTT,CASMGQSTDTQYF,TRBD1,TRBV5-1,TRBJ2-3,NA
TGTGCCAGCCTTCTCGGGACATCTGGAAACACCATATATTTT,CASLLGTSGNTIYF,NA,TRBV12-3/TRBV12-4,TRBJ1-3,NA
TGTGCCTGGAAGTTCTCGGGAGGCCCGGTTTTCTTC,CAWKFSGGPVFF,TRBD2,TRBV30,TRBJ2-1,NA
TGTGCCAGCGGCCCAGGGGGCCGCACAGATACGCAGTATTTT,CASGPGGRTDTQYF,TRBD1,TRBV6-6,TRBJ2-3,NA
TGTGCCAGCAGTCACAGAGCGGGAGGAGGGTACGAGCAGTACTTC,CASSHRAGGGYEQYF,TRBD2,TRBV7-9,TRBJ2-7,few
TGTGCCAGCAGCCGGACAACAGGGAACACTGAAGCTTTCTTT,CASSRTTGNTEAFF,NA,TRBV5-4,TRBJ1-1,few
TGTGCCATCACCGGATTACAGGGAGATACGCAGTATTTT,CAITGLQGDTQYF,NA,TRBV10-3,TRBJ2-3,NA
TGTGCCAGCAGCCCTCGGACTAGCGGGAAGAATGAGCAGTTCTTC,CASSPRTSGKNEQFF,TRBD2,TRBV11-2,TRBJ2-1,NA
TGTGCCAGCAGAACAGGGTTTGACTATGGCTACACCTTC,CASRTGFDYGYTF,NA,TRBV7-2,TRBJ1-2,few
TGTGCCAGCAGCGTAGGGGCAGGGCGGCATACGCAGTATTTT,CASSVGAGRHTQYF,NA,TRBV9,TRBJ2-3,few
TGTGCCAGCAGCCGGGTCCCCTCAGGGGGATTCATGAACACTGAAGCTTTCTTT,CASSRVPSGGFMNTEAFF,TRBD1,TRBV9,TRBJ1-1,NA
TGCGCCAGCAGCCAAGATTTCAGCCTCTCCTATGGCTACACCTTC,CASSQDFSLSYGYTF,NA,TRBV4-1,TRBJ1-2,NA
TGTGCCAGCAGCCGAGGCACGTCGAGCTCCTACGAGCAGTACTTC,CASSRGTSSSYEQYF,NA,TRBV7-8,TRBJ2-7,NA
TGTGCCAGCAGCCCCAACTATGGCTACACCTTC,CASSPNYGYTF,NA,TRBV12-3/TRBV12-4,TRBJ1-2,few
TGTGCCAGCAGCTCGAGGACTAGCGGGAGGGCCCCAGATACGCAGTATTTT,CASSSRTSGRAPDTQYF,TRBD2,TRBV7-8,TRBJ2-3,NA
TGTGCCACCAGTGACCGGGACGTAGAGCAGTACTTC,CATSDRDVEQYF,NA,TRBV24-1,TRBJ2-7,few
TGTGCCAGTGACTTGACTAGCGGGGGGGCCCGAGAGACCCAGTACTTC,CASDLTSGGARETQYF,TRBD2,TRBV3-1,TRBJ2-5,NA
TGTGCCAGCAGTTACCAGGGGACAGGTACTGAAGCTTTCTTT,CASSYQGTGTEAFF,TRBD1,TRBV6-5,TRBJ1-1,few
TGTGCCAGCAGCTTAGGGGACAGGGTCAGGGGCCCTGGGGCCAACGTCCTGACTTTC,CASSLGDRVRGPGANVLTF,TRBD1,TRBV7-9,TRBJ2-6,NA
TGCAGTGCTAGAGTTTGGGGGGCCGGGGAGCTGTTTTTT,CSARVWGAGELFF,NA,TRBV20-1,TRBJ2-2,few
TGTGCCAGCAGTTACCCAGGGACTAGCGGTAATGAGCAGTTCTTC,CASSYPGTSGNEQFF,TRBD2,TRBV6-5,TRBJ2-1,NA
TGTGCCAGCAATATGGGGATAAACACTGAAGCTTTCTTT,CASNMGINTEAFF,NA,TRBV7-3,TRBJ1-1,NA
TGCGCCAGCAGCCAGAGAGCGGGAGACGATACGCAGTATTTT,CASSQRAGDDTQYF,TRBD2,TRBV4-3,TRBJ2-3,few
TGTGCCAGCAGCGTAGGTACCCTTAGCAATCAGCCCCAGCATTTT,CASSVGTLSNQPQHF,NA,TRBV9,TRBJ1-5,NA
TGTGCCAGCAGCTCCCGAGTCCAGGTCGATGAGCAGTTCTTC,CASSSRVQVDEQFF,NA,TRBV9,TRBJ2-1,NA
TGCGCCAGCAGCTTGGCTCCTACTAGGGAGACCCAGTACTTC,CASSLAPTRETQYF,NA,TRBV5-1,TRBJ2-5,few
TGCGCCAGCAGCCAGGGACAGCCAAACACTGAAGCTTTCTTT,CASSQGQPNTEAFF,TRBD1,TRBV5-1,TRBJ1-1,NA